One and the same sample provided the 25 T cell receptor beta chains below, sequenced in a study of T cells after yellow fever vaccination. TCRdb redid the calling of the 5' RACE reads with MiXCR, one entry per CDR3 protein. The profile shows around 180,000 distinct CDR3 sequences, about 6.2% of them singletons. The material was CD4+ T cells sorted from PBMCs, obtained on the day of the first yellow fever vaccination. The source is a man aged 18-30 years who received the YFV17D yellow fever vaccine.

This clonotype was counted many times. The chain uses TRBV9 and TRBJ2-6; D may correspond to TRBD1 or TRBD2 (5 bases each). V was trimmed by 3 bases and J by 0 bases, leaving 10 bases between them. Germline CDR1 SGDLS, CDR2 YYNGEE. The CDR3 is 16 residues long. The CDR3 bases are TGTGCCAGCAGCGCGGGACCGACCTCTGGGGCCAACGTCCTGACTTTC. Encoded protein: CASSAGPTSGANVLTF.

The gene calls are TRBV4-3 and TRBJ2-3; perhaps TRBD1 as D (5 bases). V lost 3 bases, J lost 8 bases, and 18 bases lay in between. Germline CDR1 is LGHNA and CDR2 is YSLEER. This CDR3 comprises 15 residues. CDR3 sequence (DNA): TGCGCCAGCAGCCAGGGGATGCTAGGGGCTGCTACGCAGTATTTT. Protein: CASSQGMLGAATQYF.

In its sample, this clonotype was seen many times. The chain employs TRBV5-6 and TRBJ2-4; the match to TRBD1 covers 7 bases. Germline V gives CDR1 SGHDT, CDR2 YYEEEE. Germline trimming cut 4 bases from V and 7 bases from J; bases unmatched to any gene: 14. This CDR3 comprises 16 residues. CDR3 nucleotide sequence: TGTGCCAGCAGCCCCCGGACAGGATCGGGCGGTAACATTCAGTACTTC. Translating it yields CASSPRTGSGGNIQYF.

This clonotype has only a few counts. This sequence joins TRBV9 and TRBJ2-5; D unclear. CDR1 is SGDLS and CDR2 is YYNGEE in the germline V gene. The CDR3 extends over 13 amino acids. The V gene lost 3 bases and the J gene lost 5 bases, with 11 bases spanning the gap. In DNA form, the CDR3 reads TGTGCCAGCAGCGGGACCTCGAGGGAGACCCAGTACTTC. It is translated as CASSGTSRETQYF.

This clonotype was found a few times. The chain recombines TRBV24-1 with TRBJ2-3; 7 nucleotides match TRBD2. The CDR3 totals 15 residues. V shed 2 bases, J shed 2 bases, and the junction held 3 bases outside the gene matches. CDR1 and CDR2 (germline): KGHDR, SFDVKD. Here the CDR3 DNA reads TGTGCCACCAGTGATTCGCGGGGGTCCACAGATACGCAGTATTTT. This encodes CATSDSRGSTDTQYF.

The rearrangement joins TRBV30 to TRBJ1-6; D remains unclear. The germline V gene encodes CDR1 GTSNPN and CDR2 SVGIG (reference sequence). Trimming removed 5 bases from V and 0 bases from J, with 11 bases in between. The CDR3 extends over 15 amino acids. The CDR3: CAWVPSSSYNSPLHF. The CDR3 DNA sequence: TGTGCCTGGGTACCATCAAGCTCCTATAATTCACCCCTCCACTTT.

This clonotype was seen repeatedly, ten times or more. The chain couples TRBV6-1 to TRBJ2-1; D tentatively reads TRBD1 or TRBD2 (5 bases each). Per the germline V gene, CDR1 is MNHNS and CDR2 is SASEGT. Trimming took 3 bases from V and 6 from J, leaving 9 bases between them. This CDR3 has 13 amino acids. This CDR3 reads CASSDPGRNEQFF. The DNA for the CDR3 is TGTGCCAGCAGTGATCCGGGACGCAATGAGCAGTTCTTC.

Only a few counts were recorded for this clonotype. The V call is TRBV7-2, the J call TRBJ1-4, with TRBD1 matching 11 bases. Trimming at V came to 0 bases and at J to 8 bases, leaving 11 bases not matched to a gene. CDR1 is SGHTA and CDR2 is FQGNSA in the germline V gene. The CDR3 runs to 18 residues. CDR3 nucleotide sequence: TGTGCCAGCAGCTTAGCGATCGGTGGTAGGACAGGGGGCGAAAAACTGTTTTTT. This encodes CASSLAIGGRTGGEKLFF.

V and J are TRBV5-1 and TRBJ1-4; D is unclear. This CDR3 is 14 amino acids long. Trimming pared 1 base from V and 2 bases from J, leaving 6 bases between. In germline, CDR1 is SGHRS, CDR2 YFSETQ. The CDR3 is CASSLSETNEKLFF. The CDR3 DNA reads TGCGCCAGCAGCTTGAGTGAGACTAATGAAAAACTGTTTTTT.

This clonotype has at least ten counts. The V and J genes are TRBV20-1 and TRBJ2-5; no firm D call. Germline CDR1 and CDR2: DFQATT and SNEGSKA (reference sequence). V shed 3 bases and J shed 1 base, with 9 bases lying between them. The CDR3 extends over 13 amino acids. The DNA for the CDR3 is TGCAGTGCTAGTGGGAACACCCAAGAGACCCAGTACTTC. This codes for CSASGNTQETQYF.

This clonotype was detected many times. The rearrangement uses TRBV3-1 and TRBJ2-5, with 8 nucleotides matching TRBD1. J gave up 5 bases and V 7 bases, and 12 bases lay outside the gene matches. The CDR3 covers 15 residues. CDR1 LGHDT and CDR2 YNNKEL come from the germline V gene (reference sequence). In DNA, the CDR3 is TGTGCCAGCACCGGACAGGGAACGCGGGCGGAGACCCAGTACTTC. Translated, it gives CASTGQGTRAETQYF.

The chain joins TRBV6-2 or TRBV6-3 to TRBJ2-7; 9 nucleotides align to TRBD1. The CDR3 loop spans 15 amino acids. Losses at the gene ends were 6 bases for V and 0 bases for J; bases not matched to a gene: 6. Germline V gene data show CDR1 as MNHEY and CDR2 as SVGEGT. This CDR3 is CASRLTGGNSYEQYF. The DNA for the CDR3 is TGTGCCAGCAGGCTAACAGGGGGCAACTCCTACGAGCAGTACTTC.

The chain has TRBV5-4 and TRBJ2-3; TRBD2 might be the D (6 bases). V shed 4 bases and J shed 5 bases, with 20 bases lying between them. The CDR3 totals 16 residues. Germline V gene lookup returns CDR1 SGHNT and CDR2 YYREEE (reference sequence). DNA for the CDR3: TGTGCCAGCAGCCCGACCGGGCGGGGAGGTGTAGATACGCAGTATTTT. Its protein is CASSPTGRGGVDTQYF.

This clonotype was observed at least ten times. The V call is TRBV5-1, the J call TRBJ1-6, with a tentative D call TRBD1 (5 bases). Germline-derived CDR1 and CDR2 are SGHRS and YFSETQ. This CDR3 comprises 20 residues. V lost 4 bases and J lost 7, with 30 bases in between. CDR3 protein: CASSRGVRDLSIHPNSPLHF. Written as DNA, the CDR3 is TGCGCCAGCAGCCGGGGGGTCCGGGACTTGTCTATCCACCCCAATTCACCCCTCCACTTT.

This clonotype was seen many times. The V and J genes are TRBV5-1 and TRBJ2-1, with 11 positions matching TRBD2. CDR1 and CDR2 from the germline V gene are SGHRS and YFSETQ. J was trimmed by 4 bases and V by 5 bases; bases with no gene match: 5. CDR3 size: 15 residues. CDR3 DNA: TGCGCCAGCAGATCTAGCGGGGGGACTTACAATGAGCAGTTCTTC. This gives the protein CASRSSGGTYNEQFF.

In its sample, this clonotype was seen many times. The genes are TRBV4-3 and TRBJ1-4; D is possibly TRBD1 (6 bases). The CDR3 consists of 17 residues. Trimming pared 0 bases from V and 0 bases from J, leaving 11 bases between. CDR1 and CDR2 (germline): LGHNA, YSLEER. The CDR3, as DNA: TGCGCCAGCAGCCAAGAGAGGCGACAGGCAACTAATGAAAAACTGTTTTTT. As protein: CASSQERRQATNEKLFF.

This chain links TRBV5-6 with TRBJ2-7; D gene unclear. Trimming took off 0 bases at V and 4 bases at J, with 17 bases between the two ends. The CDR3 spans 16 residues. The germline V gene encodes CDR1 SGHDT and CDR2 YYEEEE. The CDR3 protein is CASSLGPPSFLYEQYF. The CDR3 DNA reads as TGTGCCAGCAGCTTGGGCCCTCCATCGTTCTTATACGAGCAGTACTTC. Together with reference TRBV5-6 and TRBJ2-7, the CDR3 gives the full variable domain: DAGVTQSPTHLIKTRGQQVTLRCSPKSGHDTVSWYQQALGQGPQFIFQYYEEEERQRGNFPDRFSGHQFPNYSSELNVNALLLGDSALYLCASSLGPPSFLYEQYFGPGTRLTVT.

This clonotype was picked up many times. CDR3: CASIWGGNTEAFF. The DNA of the CDR3 is TGTGCCAGCATCTGGGGAGGCAACACTGAAGCTTTCTTT. This chain uses TRBV28 with TRBJ1-1; D ambiguous. The CDR3 sequence is 13 residues long. V was trimmed by 7 bases and J by 2 bases, leaving 11 bases between them. CDR1 and CDR2 from the germline V gene are MDHEN and SYDVKM.

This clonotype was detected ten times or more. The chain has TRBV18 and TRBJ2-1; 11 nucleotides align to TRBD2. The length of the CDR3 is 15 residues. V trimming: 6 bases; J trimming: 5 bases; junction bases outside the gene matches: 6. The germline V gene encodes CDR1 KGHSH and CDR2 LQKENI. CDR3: CASSPTSGGDNEQFF. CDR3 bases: TGTGCCAGCTCCCCCACTAGCGGGGGTGACAATGAGCAGTTCTTC.

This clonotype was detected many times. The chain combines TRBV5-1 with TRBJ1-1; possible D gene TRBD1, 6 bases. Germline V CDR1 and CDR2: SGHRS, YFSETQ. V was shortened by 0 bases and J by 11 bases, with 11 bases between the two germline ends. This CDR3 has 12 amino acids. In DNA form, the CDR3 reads TGCGCCAGCAGCTTGGGCCCAGGGGATGCTTTCTTT. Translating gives CASSLGPGDAFF.

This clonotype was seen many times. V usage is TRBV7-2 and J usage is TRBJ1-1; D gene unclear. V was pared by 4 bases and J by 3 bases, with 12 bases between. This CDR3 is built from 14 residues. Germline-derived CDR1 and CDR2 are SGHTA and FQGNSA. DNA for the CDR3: TGTGCCAGCAGCTCAGGTTTCATGTACACTGAAGCTTTCTTT. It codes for CASSSGFMYTEAFF.

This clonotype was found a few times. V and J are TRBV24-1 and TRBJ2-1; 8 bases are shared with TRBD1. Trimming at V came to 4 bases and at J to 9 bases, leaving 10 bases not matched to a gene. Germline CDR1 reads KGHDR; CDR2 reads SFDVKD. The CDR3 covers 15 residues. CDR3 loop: CATSDPDRVWTEQFF. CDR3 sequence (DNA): TGTGCCACCAGTGACCCGGACAGGGTCTGGACTGAGCAGTTCTTC.

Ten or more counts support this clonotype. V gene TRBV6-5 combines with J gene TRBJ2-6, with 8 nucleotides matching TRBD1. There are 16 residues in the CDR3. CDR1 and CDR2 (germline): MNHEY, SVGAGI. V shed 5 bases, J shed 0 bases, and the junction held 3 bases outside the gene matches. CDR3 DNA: TGTGCCAGCAGTCGACAGGGGCTCTCTGGGGCCAACGTCCTGACTTTC. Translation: CASSRQGLSGANVLTF.

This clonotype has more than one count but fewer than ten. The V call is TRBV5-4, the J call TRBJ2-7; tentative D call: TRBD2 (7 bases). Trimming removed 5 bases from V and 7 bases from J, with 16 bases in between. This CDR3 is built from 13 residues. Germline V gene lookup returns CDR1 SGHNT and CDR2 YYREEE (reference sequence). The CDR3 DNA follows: TGTGCCAGCAGTCTGCGAGGGGGGGGTGAGCAGTACGTC. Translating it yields CASSLRGGGEQYV.

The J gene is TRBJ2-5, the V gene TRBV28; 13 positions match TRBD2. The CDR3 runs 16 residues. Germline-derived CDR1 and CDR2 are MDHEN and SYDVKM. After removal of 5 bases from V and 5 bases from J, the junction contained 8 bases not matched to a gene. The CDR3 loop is CASSLPPGLAGETQYF. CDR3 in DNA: TGTGCCAGCAGTCTCCCCCCGGGACTAGCGGGGGAGACCCAGTACTTC.